Each of the 5 T cell receptor beta chains below was sequenced from the same sample in a study of shared clonotypes between healthy human individuals. TCRdb keeps only in-frame clones here, not all; method: immunoSEQ multiplex PCR. This sample has about 2.5 million clones, with 92% found just once. What was sequenced was naive CD4+ T cells from PBMCs. Noted subset: CD45RA+ positively selected. The receptors here all came from a man younger than 35 in good health. Some clones in this sample may be carry-over from other donors' samples.

The V gene is TRBV10-3, the J gene TRBJ2-1, with TRBD1 identical over 9 bases. Trimming took 10 bases from V and 5 from J; bases not matched to a gene: 9. The CDR3 runs to 14 residues. Per germline, CDR1 ENHRY and CDR2 SYGVKD. CDR3 sequence reads: CATETGGRNNEQFF. The CDR3 region has the DNA TGTGCCACCGAGACAGGGGGTCGTAACAATGAGCAGTTCTTC.

The genes are TRBV2 and TRBJ1-5; D possibly corresponds to TRBD1 (6 bases). The germline CDR1 and CDR2 sequences are SNHLY and FYNNEI. This CDR3 is 14 amino acids long. Trimming removed 2 bases at V and 6 bases at J, with 11 bases between. The chain's CDR3 is CASSEIGGAQPQHF. CDR3 in DNA: TGTGCCAGCAGTGAAATCGGGGGGGCTCAGCCCCAGCATTTT.

V and J are TRBV19 and TRBJ2-7; 11 bases are shared with TRBD2. Per the germline V gene, CDR1 is LNHDA and CDR2 is SQIVND (reference sequence). This CDR3 is 15 amino acids long. After removal of 4 bases from V and 3 bases from J, the junction contained 5 bases not matched to a gene. The CDR3 nucleotides are TGTGCCAGTAGTAGGTCTAGCGGGAGGTTCTACGAGCAGTACTTC. Translating gives CASSRSSGRFYEQYF.

The chain employs TRBV7-9 and TRBJ1-2; TRBD1 might be the D (5 bases). V was clipped by 6 bases and J by 4 bases, with 15 bases between them. Germline lookup yields CDR1 SEHNR and CDR2 FQNEAQ (reference sequence). The CDR3 extends over 14 amino acids. The CDR3 sequence is CASSPRSGSYGYTF. For the CDR3, the DNA is TGTGCCAGCAGTCCGCGCTCAGGGAGCTATGGCTACACCTTC.

CDR3 sequence reads: CASSSWNTSPLHF. CDR3 sequence (DNA): TGTGCCAGCAGCTCGTGGAATACTTCACCCCTCCACTTT. This sequence joins TRBV11-2 and TRBJ1-6; no definite D call. The V end was cut by 4 bases, the J end by 9 bases, with 10 bases between. CDR1 is SGHAT and CDR2 is FQNNGV in the germline V gene. The CDR3 has 13 residues.